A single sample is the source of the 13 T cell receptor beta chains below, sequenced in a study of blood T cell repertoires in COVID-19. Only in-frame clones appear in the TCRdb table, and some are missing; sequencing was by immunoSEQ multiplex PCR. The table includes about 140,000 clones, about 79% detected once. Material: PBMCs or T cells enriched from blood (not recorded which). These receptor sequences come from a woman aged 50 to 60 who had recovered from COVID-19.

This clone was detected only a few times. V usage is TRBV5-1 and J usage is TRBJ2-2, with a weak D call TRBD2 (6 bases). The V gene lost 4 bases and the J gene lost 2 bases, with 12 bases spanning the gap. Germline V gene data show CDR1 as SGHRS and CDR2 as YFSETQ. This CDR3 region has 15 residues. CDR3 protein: CASSMRGPNTGELFF. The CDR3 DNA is TGCGCCAGCAGCATGCGGGGACCTAACACCGGGGAGCTGTTTTTT.

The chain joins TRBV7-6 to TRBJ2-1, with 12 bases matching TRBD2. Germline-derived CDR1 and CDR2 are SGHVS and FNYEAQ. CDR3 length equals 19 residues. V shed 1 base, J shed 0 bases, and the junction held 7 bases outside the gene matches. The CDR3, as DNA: TGTGCCAGCAGCTTAGGACTAGCGGGGGCCCTGAGCTCCTACAATGAGCAGTTCTTC. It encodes CASSLGLAGALSSYNEQFF.

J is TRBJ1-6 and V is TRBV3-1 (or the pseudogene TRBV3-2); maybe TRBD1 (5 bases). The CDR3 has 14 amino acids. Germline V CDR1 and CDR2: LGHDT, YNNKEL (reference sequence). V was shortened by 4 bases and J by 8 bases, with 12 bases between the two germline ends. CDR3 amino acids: CASSRRGTDSPLHF. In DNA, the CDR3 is TGTGCCAGCAGCCGCCGGGGGACGGATTCACCCCTCCACTTT.

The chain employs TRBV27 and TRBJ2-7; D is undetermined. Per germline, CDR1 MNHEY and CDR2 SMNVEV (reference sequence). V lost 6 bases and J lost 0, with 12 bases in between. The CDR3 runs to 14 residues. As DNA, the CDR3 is TGTGCCAGCAGCCCTTTGAGGAGCTCCTACGAGCAGTACTTC. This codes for CASSPLRSSYEQYF.

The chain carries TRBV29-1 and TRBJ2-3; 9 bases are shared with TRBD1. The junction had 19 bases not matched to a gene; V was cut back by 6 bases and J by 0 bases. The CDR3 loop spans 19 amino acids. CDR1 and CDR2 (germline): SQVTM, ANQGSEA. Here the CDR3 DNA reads TGCAGCGTAGGGAGGAGTCTGGACAGGGGCCATCCTAGCACAGATACGCAGTATTTT. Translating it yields CSVGRSLDRGHPSTDTQYF.

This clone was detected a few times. CDR3 DNA: TGTGCCAGCAGCCCCGGTCTTTTTAGCTATGGCTACACCTTC. It translates to CASSPGLFSYGYTF. The J gene is TRBJ1-2, the V gene TRBV7-2, with D unclear. V lost 5 bases to trimming and J lost 4 bases, with 14 bases between them. This CDR3 is 14 amino acids long. The germline gives CDR1 SGHTA, CDR2 FQGNSA. The entire variable domain, with the rest obtained from reference TRBV7-2 and TRBJ1-2, is as follows: GAGVSQSPSNKVTEKGKDVELRCDPISGHTALYWYRQSLGQGLEFLIYFQGNSAPDKSGLPSDRFSAERTGGSVSTLTIQRTQQEDSAVYLCASSPGLFSYGYTFGSGTRLTVV.

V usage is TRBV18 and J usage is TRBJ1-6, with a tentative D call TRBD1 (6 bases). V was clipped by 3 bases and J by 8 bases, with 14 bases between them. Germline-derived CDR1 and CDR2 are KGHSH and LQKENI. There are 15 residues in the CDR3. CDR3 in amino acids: CASSPGAHWDSPLHF. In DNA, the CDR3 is TGTGCCAGCTCACCGGGGGCCCACTGGGATTCACCCCTCCACTTT.

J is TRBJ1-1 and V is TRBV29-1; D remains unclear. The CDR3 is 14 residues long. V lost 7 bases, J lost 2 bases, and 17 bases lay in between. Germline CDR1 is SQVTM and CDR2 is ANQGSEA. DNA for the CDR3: TGCAGCGCCGAACCCTATTCGGGTAACACTGAAGCTTTCTTT. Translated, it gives CSAEPYSGNTEAFF.

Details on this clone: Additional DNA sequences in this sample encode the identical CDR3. CDR3 amino acids: CASSIGQQETQYF. The CDR3 DNA follows: TGTGCCAGTAGTATAGGACAGCAAGAGACCCAGTACTTC. The rearrangement links TRBV19 to TRBJ2-5; D may be TRBD1 (5 bases). The CDR3 has 13 amino acids. In germline, CDR1 is LNHDA, CDR2 SQIVND (reference sequence). V lost 1 base and J lost 2, with 5 bases in between.

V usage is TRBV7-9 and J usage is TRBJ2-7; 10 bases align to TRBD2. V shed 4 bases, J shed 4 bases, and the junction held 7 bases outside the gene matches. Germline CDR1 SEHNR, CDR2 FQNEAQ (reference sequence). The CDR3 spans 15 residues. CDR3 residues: CASSSFSGGTYEQYF. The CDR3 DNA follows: TGTGCCAGCAGCTCGTTTAGCGGGGGGACTTACGAGCAGTACTTC.

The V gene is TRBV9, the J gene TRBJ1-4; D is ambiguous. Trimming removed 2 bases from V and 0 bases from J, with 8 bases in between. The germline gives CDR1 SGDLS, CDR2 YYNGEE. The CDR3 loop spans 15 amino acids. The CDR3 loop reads CASSVAGTTNEKLFF. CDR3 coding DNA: TGTGCCAGCAGCGTTGCAGGCACAACTAATGAAAAACTGTTTTTT.

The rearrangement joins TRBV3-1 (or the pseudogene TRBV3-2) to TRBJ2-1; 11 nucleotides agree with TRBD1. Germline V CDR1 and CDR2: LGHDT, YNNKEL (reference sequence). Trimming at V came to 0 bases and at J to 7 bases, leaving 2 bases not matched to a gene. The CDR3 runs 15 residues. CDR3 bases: TGTGCCAGCAGCCAAGAGTGGGACAGGGGGAATGAGCAGTTCTTC. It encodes CASSQEWDRGNEQFF.

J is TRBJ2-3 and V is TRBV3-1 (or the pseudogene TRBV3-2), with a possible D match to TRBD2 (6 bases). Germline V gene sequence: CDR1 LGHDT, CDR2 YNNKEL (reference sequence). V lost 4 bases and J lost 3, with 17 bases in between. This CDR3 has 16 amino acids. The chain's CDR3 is CASSLIRGSRTDTQYF. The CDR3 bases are TGTGCCAGCAGCCTGATACGGGGGTCTCGGACAGATACGCAGTATTTT.